The clone carrying this TCR beta chain has just a few counts. Its antigen remains unidentified. No DNA is shown, since the ends of the CDR3 on it are uncertain; the CDR3 is the one TCRdb lists. The sample comes from a study of beta chain features in type 1 diabetes. Study results and caveats: Relative to healthy donors, patients appeared to have naive, central memory and Treg TCRB repertoires that were more similar.

Reverse transcribing all isolated RNA meant expressed TCRB transcripts were sequenced. Profiling relied on immunoSEQ multiplex PCR, and the TCRdb table lists in-frame clones only, not all of them. The sample holds around 500,000 clones; approximately 28% are singletons and the top ten take around 0.065%. This clonotype was obtained from a young man in good health. The specimen was naive CD4+ T cells from blood.

CDR3 sequence: CASSSSTGEYNEQFF. This chain connects TRBV5-4 to TRBJ2-1; TRBD1 is the table's D call and was not checked against the DNA. Germline V lookup: CDR1 SGHNT, CDR2 YYREEE (reference sequence). The CDR3 is 15 amino acids long, termini counted.